Described below is a single T cell receptor (beta chain) sequence and its context. Antigen: not known. The PCR contained 60 Vbeta and 13 Jbeta primers. Repertoires were generated with immunoSEQ multiplex PCR, while TCRdb's copy carries only in-frame clones and drops some. The sample has roughly 100,000 clones, around 80% seen once. The CDR3 is 14 amino acids. Trimming took 7 bases from V and 0 from J, leaving 9 bases between them. From germline, CDR1 is SNHLY and CDR2 FYNNEI. This entry is derived from a study of cytomegalovirus exposure and HLA in healthy donors. Across the whole study: There were fewer than 130 million unique TCR beta sequences, drawn from some 180 million T cells, in an earlier analysis. Falling in the Caucasian-associated ancestry cluster were 81% of 300 to 500 genotyped donors. Overall study results and limits: A prior analysis recorded that most TCR beta V segments were productive about 90% or about 30% of the time.

Sequencing used PBMCs. The clonotype was recovered from a female donor in good health and CMV-seropositive. The chain is built from TRBV2 and TRBJ2-2; D might be TRBD2 (5 bases). The CDR3 here is CASMKRTNTGELFF. The CDR3 DNA reads as TGTGCCAGCATGAAGCGGACGAACACCGGGGAGCTGTTTTTT.